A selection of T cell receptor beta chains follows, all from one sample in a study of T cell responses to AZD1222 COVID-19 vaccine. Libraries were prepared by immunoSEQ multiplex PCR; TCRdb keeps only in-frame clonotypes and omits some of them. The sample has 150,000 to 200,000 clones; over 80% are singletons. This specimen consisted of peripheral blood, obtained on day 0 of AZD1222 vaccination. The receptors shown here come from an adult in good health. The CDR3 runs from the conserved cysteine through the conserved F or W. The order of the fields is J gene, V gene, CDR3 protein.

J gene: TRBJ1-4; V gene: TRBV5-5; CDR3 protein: CASSTSIQGAHEKLFF
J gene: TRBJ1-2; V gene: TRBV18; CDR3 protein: CASSSTDVYYGYTF
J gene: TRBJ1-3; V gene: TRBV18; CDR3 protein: CASSTNRGSGNTIYF
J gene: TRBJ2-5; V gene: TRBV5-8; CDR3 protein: CASSRDRDETQYF
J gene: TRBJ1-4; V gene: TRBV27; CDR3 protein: CASRPLDSPNEKLFF
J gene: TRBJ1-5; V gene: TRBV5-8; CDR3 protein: CASSLGILGNQPQHF
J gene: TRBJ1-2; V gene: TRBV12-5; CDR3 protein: CASGLVRDRGRFNYGYTF
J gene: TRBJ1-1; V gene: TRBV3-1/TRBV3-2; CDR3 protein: CASSHREARGLSEAFF
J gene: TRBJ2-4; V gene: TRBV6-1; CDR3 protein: CASSTSSQNIQYF
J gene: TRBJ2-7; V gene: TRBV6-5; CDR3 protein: CASKSGTGNSYEQYF
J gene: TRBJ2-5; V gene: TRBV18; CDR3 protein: CASSPGRQQETQYF
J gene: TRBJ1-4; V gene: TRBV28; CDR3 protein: CASSGGQVLEKLFF
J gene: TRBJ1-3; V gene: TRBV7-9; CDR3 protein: CASSYSMRGQPGNTIYF
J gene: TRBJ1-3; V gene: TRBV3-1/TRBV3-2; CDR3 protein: CASSQVIGDRGGNTIYF
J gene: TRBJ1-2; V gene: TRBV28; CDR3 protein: CASSVPRMRDGYTF
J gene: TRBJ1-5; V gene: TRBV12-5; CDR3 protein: CASGLEGNQPQHF
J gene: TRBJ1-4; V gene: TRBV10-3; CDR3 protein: CAISEMESGATNEKLFF
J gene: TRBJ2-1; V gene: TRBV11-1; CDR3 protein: CASSLFAGQGAHEQFF
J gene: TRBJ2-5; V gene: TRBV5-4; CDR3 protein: CASSLELGGLETQYF
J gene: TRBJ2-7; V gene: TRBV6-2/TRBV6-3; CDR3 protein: CASSSGLAGGDEQYF
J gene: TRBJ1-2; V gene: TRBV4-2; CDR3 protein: CASSPRTGLNYGYTF
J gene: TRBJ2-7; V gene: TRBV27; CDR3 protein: CASSLLTGYSYEQYF
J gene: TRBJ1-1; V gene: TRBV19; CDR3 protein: CASSPEGKGLNTEAFF
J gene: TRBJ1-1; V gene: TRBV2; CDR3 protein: CASSSGTGGLNTEAFF
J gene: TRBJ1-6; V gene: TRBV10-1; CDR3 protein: CASTGGGSNSPLHF
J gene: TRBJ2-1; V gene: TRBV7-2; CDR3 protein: CASSSTFYEQFF
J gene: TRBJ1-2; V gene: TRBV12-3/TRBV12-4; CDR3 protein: CASSGAYGYTF
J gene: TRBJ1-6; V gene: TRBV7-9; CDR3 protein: CASSLETASPLHF
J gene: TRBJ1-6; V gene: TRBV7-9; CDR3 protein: CASSLGGQGHSPLHF
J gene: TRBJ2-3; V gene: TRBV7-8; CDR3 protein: CASSLMTGGTDTQYF
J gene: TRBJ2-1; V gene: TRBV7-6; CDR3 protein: CASSLAGQGRDEQFF
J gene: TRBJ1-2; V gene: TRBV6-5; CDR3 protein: CASSTVQGYGYTF
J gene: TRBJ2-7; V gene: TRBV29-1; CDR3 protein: CSVEKTGSYEQYF
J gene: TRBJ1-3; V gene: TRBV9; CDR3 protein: CASSPTGVNTIYF
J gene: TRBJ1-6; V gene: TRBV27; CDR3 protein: CASSLWSGQPVYNSPLHF
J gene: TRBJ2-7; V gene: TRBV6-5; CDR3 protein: CASSYSTSGAYEQYF
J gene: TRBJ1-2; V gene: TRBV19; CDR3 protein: CASGAPGGGYGYTF
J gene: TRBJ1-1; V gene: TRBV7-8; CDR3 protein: CASSGQGLNTEAFF
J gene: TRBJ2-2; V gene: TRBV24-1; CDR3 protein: CATSRSGFTGELFF
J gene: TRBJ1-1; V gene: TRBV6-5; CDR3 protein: CASSYFEGMNTEAFF
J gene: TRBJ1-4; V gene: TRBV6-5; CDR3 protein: CASRRDEKLFF
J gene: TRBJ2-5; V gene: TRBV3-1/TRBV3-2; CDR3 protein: CASSQEVGTRETQYF
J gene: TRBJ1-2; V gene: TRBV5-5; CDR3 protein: CASSFEGQGPYGYTF
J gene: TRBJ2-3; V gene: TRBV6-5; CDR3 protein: CASSLEGGFTDTQYF
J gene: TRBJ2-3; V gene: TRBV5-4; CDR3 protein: CASSPYTGTGSTDTQYF
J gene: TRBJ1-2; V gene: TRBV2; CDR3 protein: CASSEAFSYLPF